The 4 T cell receptor beta chains reported below all come from one sample, sequenced in a study of response to subunit inactivated influenza vaccine. One entry per CDR3 protein, called by TCRdb with MiXCR from the RT-PCR reads. The sample yields 500,000 to 600,000 distinct CDR3 sequences, 16% seen once. Source: CD4+ T cells sorted from PBMCs, taken approximately 25 months after vaccination. These receptors were taken from a man aged 50 to 69 who received an inactivated influenza vaccine.

This clonotype was seen a few times. The gene calls are TRBV7-8 and TRBJ2-2; TRBD2 matches at 7 bases. Per the germline V gene, CDR1 is SGHVS and CDR2 is FQNEAQ. The junction had 17 bases not matched to a gene; V was cut back by 4 bases and J by 6 bases. This CDR3 comprises 18 residues. The CDR3 DNA reads as TGTGCCAGCAGCTCACCCCTCGGGCGGGAGTCAGGCGCCGGGGAGCTGTTTTTT. Amino acid sequence: CASSSPLGRESGAGELFF.

The genes are TRBV7-8 and TRBJ1-2, with D hard to call. Trimming took 5 bases from V and 5 from J, leaving 15 bases between them. This CDR3 spans 14 amino acids. CDR1 is SGHVS, CDR2 FQNEAQ, per germline. DNA of the CDR3: TGTGCCAGCAGCGAAACACATCAGCGATATGGCTACACCTTC. It specifies CASSETHQRYGYTF.

This clonotype was seen many times. The gene calls are TRBV10-3 and TRBJ1-1; D ambiguous. Trimming cost V 0 bases and J 4 bases, with 9 bases left between them. Looked up from germline, CDR1 is ENHRY and CDR2 is SYGVKD. This CDR3 has 14 amino acids. This chain's CDR3 is CAISESPRGTEAFF. For the CDR3, the DNA is TGTGCCATCAGTGAGTCGCCTCGAGGCACTGAAGCTTTCTTT.

This clonotype has only a few counts. The chain uses TRBV3-1 and TRBJ2-1, with D perhaps being TRBD1 or TRBD2 (6 bases each). Germline V gene data show CDR1 as LGHDT and CDR2 as YNNKEL (reference sequence). V was clipped by 9 bases and J by 0 bases, with 12 bases between them. The CDR3 totals 14 residues. The CDR3: CASGGGNSYNEQFF. CDR3 DNA sequence: TGTGCCAGTGGGGGCGGGAACTCCTACAATGAGCAGTTCTTC.